These 26 T cell receptor beta chains came from one sample sequenced in a study of naive and memory T cell subsets. Two oligonucleotides, mixed equimolar, formed the beta constant-region primer covering TRBC1 and TRBC2. From the UMI-ligation and nested PCR reads, TCRdb called clonotypes with MiXCR, one entry per CDR3 protein. Of approximately 140,000 distinct CDR3 sequences in the sample, about 17% were seen once. The sample was naive CD4+ T cells from blood. Receptors originate from a human donor in good health.

This clonotype was seen only a few times. The J gene is TRBJ2-2, the V gene TRBV7-9; the D gene could be TRBD1 or TRBD2 (5 bases each). Germline CDR1 is SEHNR and CDR2 is FQNEAQ (reference sequence). The length of the CDR3 is 14 residues. The ends were cut back, 5 bases at V and 2 bases at J, with 9 bases in the middle. CDR3 amino acids: CASSRGENTGELFF. The DNA for the CDR3 is TGTGCCAGCAGCCGAGGGGAAAACACCGGGGAGCTGTTTTTT.

This clonotype was found a few times. The CDR3 sequence is CSAREGQGSEQYF. The CDR3 nucleotides are TGCAGTGCTAGAGAGGGACAGGGAAGCGAGCAGTACTTC. This chain links TRBV20-1 with TRBJ2-7; 9 nucleotides agree with TRBD1. The length of the CDR3 is 13 residues. J was trimmed by 6 bases and V by 0 bases; bases with no gene match: 3. Germline CDR1 and CDR2: DFQATT and SNEGSKA (reference sequence).

This clonotype was counted only a few times. V gene TRBV3-1 combines with J gene TRBJ2-5, with a tentative D call TRBD2 (5 bases). The V and J ends lost 1 base and 5 bases respectively, with 14 bases between them. The CDR3 length is 15 residues. CDR1 LGHDT and CDR2 YNNKEL come from the germline V gene (reference sequence). The CDR3 DNA reads as TGTGCCAGCAGCCAAGCGACGGGTGGCGGGGAGACCCAGTACTTC. Its translation: CASSQATGGGETQYF.

This clonotype was counted many times. The J gene is TRBJ1-1, the V gene TRBV9; D possibly corresponds to TRBD1 (5 bases). Per the germline V gene, CDR1 is SGDLS and CDR2 is YYNGEE. The CDR3 totals 12 residues. Trimming removed 3 bases at V and 5 bases at J, with 8 bases between. CDR3 loop: CASSAQGTEAFF. The CDR3 DNA reads as TGTGCCAGCAGCGCTCAGGGTACTGAAGCTTTCTTT.

This clonotype was counted ten times or more. The V gene is TRBV7-2, the J gene TRBJ2-4, with no clear D. The ends were cut back, 1 base at V and 0 bases at J, with 16 bases in the middle. Per the germline V gene, CDR1 is SGHTA and CDR2 is FQGNSA. The CDR3 length is 18 residues. The CDR3 sequence is CASSLGATRKLAKNIQYF. CDR3 nucleotide sequence: TGTGCCAGCAGCTTAGGCGCGACACGAAAATTAGCCAAAAACATTCAGTACTTC. The variable domain in full, completed from reference TRBV7-2 and TRBJ2-4, reads GAGVSQSPSNKVTEKGKDVELRCDPISGHTALYWYRQSLGQGLEFLIYFQGNSAPDKSGLPSDRFSAERTGGSVSTLTIQRTQQEDSAVYLCASSLGATRKLAKNIQYFGAGTRLSVL.

The chain combines TRBV6-2 or TRBV6-3 with TRBJ1-5, with TRBD1 matching 7 bases. The CDR3 loop spans 13 amino acids. Trimming removed 8 bases from V and 3 bases from J; junction bases left unmatched: 4. CDR1 and CDR2 from the germline V gene are MNHEY and SVGEGT. The CDR3 loop is CASGDRDNQPQHF. CDR3 coding DNA: TGTGCCAGCGGGGACAGAGACAATCAGCCCCAGCATTTT.

This clonotype was counted many times. This sequence joins TRBV7-9 and TRBJ1-5, with TRBD1 matching 8 bases. CDR1 SEHNR and CDR2 FQNEAQ come from the germline V gene (reference sequence). The ends lost 5 bases at V and 4 bases at J; junction bases unmatched: 7. The CDR3 sequence is 15 residues long. CDR3 amino acids: CASSPPGQENQPQHF. Written as DNA, the CDR3 is TGTGCCAGCAGCCCTCCGGGACAGGAAAATCAGCCCCAGCATTTT.

CDR3 sequence (DNA): TGCGCCAGCAGGATGACTTTTTACACAGATACGCAGTATTTT. It is translated as CASRMTFYTDTQYF. The rearrangement links TRBV23-1 to TRBJ2-3; no reliable D call. TRBV23-1 is known as an ORF, though its function is uncertain. This CDR3 is built from 14 residues. V was trimmed by 6 bases and J by 2 bases, leaving 12 bases between them.

The chain combines TRBV27 with TRBJ2-7; tentatively, D is TRBD1 or TRBD2 (5 bases each). The CDR3 extends over 17 amino acids. The germline V gene has CDR1 MNHEY and CDR2 SMNVEV (reference sequence). Deletions cut 2 bases from V and 6 bases from J, with 23 bases between. DNA for the CDR3: TGTGCCAGCAGTTTACGGGGCCTAAGCGAGCCCCTACGCGAGCAGTACTTC. Translated: CASSLRGLSEPLREQYF.

A few counts support this clonotype. The chain employs TRBV5-1 and TRBJ2-1; tentative D call: TRBD1 (6 bases). The CDR3 totals 17 residues. The V end lost 2 bases, the J end lost 1 base, and 16 bases lay between the germline ends. Germline V gene lookup returns CDR1 SGHRS and CDR2 YFSETQ. CDR3 protein: CASSFLSGQSSYNEQFF. In DNA, the CDR3 is TGCGCCAGCAGCTTCCTTTCCGGACAGAGTTCCTACAATGAGCAGTTCTTC.

In this sample, this clonotype turned up a few times. V gene TRBV5-1 combines with J gene TRBJ2-3; possibly TRBD1 for D (5 bases). Germline lookup yields CDR1 SGHRS and CDR2 YFSETQ. V was shortened by 2 bases and J by 3 bases, with 10 bases between the two germline ends. CDR3 length: 14 residues. CDR3 DNA sequence: TGCGCCAGCAGCTTTACAGGTTCTACAGATACGCAGTATTTT. Translating gives CASSFTGSTDTQYF.

The table lists this clonotype with a few counts. This chain joins TRBV7-2 and TRBJ2-7, with 9 bases matching TRBD2. Germline V lookup: CDR1 SGHTA, CDR2 FQGNSA. V was clipped by 1 base and J by 3 bases; unmatched bases: 4. This CDR3 is built from 15 residues. The CDR3 is CASSLDSGSIYEQYF. In DNA form, the CDR3 reads TGTGCCAGCAGCTTAGATAGCGGGAGTATCTACGAGCAGTACTTC.

This clonotype was counted a few times. The chain is built from TRBV20-1 and TRBJ1-2; 7 bases are a match to TRBD1. The CDR3 has 15 residues. Germline lookup yields CDR1 DFQATT and CDR2 SNEGSKA (reference sequence). J lost 2 bases, V lost 2 bases, and 8 bases had no gene match. The CDR3 coding sequence is TGCAGTGCTAGAAGGACCGGGACAGCCAACTATGGCTACACCTTC. This codes for CSARRTGTANYGYTF.

This clonotype has only a few counts. The chain links TRBV9 to TRBJ2-6, with unresolved D. V was pared by 5 bases and J by 0 bases, with 9 bases between. This CDR3 has 15 residues. Germline lookup yields CDR1 SGDLS and CDR2 YYNGEE. The CDR3 sequence is CASRPDGSGANVLTF. The CDR3 DNA follows: TGTGCCAGCAGACCGGACGGCTCTGGGGCCAACGTCCTGACTTTC.

This clonotype was seen a few times. This sequence joins TRBV6-6 and TRBJ2-5; 8 bases map to TRBD2. CDR3 size: 14 residues. Per germline, CDR1 MNHNY and CDR2 SVGAGI (reference sequence). V gave up 3 bases and J gave up 5 bases; unmatched junction bases: 5. The chain's CDR3 is CASSYQAGGETQYF. The CDR3 region has the DNA TGTGCCAGCAGTTATCAGGCGGGGGGCGAGACCCAGTACTTC.

This clonotype was observed a handful of times. The V call is TRBV29-1, the J call TRBJ2-7; 8 bases match TRBD2. Per germline, CDR1 SQVTM and CDR2 ANQGSEA. J lost 9 bases, V lost 4 bases, and 8 bases had no gene match. CDR3 length: 12 amino acids. The CDR3 sequence is CSVVREGRAQYF. The CDR3 DNA sequence: TGCAGCGTTGTTCGGGAGGGCCGCGCGCAGTACTTC.

The chain carries TRBV6-2 or TRBV6-3 and TRBJ2-7; 8 bases line up with TRBD1. The germline gives CDR1 MNHEY, CDR2 SVGEGT. The CDR3 has 14 amino acids. V lost 5 bases, J lost 2 bases, and 5 bases stayed unmatched. CDR3 sequence: CASSKQGEPYEQYF. CDR3 DNA: TGTGCCAGCAGTAAACAGGGGGAACCCTACGAGCAGTACTTC.

The chain recombines TRBV19 with TRBJ2-2, with 7 bases that match TRBD2. CDR1 and CDR2 from the germline V gene are LNHDA and SQIVND (reference sequence). J was trimmed by 1 base and V by 7 bases; bases with no gene match: 6. The length of the CDR3 is 15 residues. The CDR3 region is CASITPSGNTGELFF. CDR3 DNA: TGTGCCAGTATCACTCCTAGCGGGAACACCGGGGAGCTGTTTTTT. Full variable domain (remainder filled in from reference TRBV19 and TRBJ2-2): DGGITQSPKYLFRKEGQNVTLSCEQNLNHDAMYWYRQDPGQGLRLIYYSQIVNDFQKGDIAEGYSVSREKKESFPLTVTSAQKNPTAFYLCASITPSGNTGELFFGEGSRLTVL.

The sample holds a few counts of this clonotype. J is TRBJ2-1 and V is TRBV6-2 or TRBV6-3; the D is unclear. CDR1 MNHEY and CDR2 SVGEGT come from the germline V gene. With 3 bases removed from V and 2 bases from J, the gap between germline ends came to 5 bases. CDR3 length: 13 residues. Here the CDR3 reads CASSYPAYNEQFF. CDR3 coding DNA: TGTGCCAGCAGTTATCCGGCCTACAATGAGCAGTTCTTC.

The gene calls are TRBV20-1 and TRBJ1-1; the D gene is possibly TRBD1 (6 bases). V gave up 0 bases and J gave up 5 bases, with 19 bases separating them. This CDR3 region has 16 residues. Germline CDR1 reads DFQATT; CDR2 reads SNEGSKA (reference sequence). The CDR3 reads CSARDRGALGQTEAFF. In DNA form, the CDR3 reads TGCAGTGCTAGAGATCGGGGGGCGCTGGGGCAGACTGAAGCTTTCTTT.

In this sample, this clonotype turned up a few times. The gene calls are TRBV7-2 and TRBJ2-3; either TRBD1 or TRBD2 may supply D (5 bases each). CDR1 SGHTA and CDR2 FQGNSA come from the germline V gene. Trimming took off 1 base at V and 5 bases at J, with 22 bases between the two ends. The CDR3 is made up of 18 amino acids. CDR3 nucleotides: TGTGCCAGCAGCTTAGTAGGTTCTGGACGGGGACCCAGAGATACGCAGTATTTT. Translating gives CASSLVGSGRGPRDTQYF. Full variable domain (missing parts from reference TRBV7-2 and TRBJ2-3): GAGVSQSPSNKVTEKGKDVELRCDPISGHTALYWYRQSLGQGLEFLIYFQGNSAPDKSGLPSDRFSAERTGGSVSTLTIQRTQQEDSAVYLCASSLVGSGRGPRDTQYFGPGTRLTVL.

The genes are TRBV18 and TRBJ1-2; no clear D gene. Germline CDR1 is KGHSH and CDR2 is LQKENI. The CDR3 extends over 13 amino acids. With 2 bases removed from V and 0 bases from J, the gap between germline ends came to 4 bases. Written as DNA, the CDR3 is TGTGCCAGCTCACCAGCAGCTAACTATGGCTACACCTTC. It specifies CASSPAANYGYTF.

The chain couples TRBV7-2 to TRBJ2-1; D unresolved. The CDR3 runs to 14 residues. Trimming took off 3 bases at V and 2 bases at J, with 8 bases between the two ends. CDR1 SGHTA and CDR2 FQGNSA come from the germline V gene. CDR3 nucleotides: TGTGCCAGCAGCTTGGGGTTCACCTACAATGAGCAGTTCTTC. Its translation: CASSLGFTYNEQFF.

The chain recombines TRBV29-1 with TRBJ1-1; TRBD1 matches at 8 bases. CDR3 length: 14 amino acids. V gave up 3 bases and J gave up 7 bases; unmatched junction bases: 10. Looked up from germline, CDR1 is SQVTM and CDR2 is ANQGSEA. CDR3 nucleotide sequence: TGCAGCGTTGACAGTCAGGGGGCGAAGGGTGAAGCTTTCTTT. The encoded protein is CSVDSQGAKGEAFF.

This clonotype was picked up a small number of times. The rearrangement uses TRBV12-3 or TRBV12-4 and TRBJ2-2; D may be TRBD2 (5 bases). Trimming pared 5 bases from V and 2 bases from J, leaving 9 bases between. The CDR3 has 14 residues. Here the CDR3 reads CASSRLRNTGELFF. For the CDR3, the DNA is TGTGCCAGCAGTCGACTACGAAACACCGGGGAGCTGTTTTTT.

This clonotype came up a few times. The chain is built from TRBV5-1 and TRBJ2-5, with a possible D match to TRBD1 (7 bases). The CDR3 is 14 amino acids. V lost 2 bases, J lost 4 bases, and 12 bases lay in between. The V gene's germline CDR1 is SGHRS and CDR2 YFSETQ. The CDR3 sequence is CASSFNRGGETQYF. The CDR3 bases are TGCGCCAGCAGCTTTAACAGGGGAGGAGAGACCCAGTACTTC.